The present T cell receptor beta chain was sequenced within a study of circulating and synovial CD4+ cells in juvenile arthritis. The J segment lost 1 base and the V segment lost 7 bases, leaving 5 bases of the junction unmatched. The germline V gene encodes CDR1 MNHNY and CDR2 SVGAGI (reference sequence). The CDR3 runs 15 residues. Broader study findings: Bulk blood CD4 repertoires were more diverse than these.

In regard to this clone: The antigen is unknown.

Generated by immunoSEQ multiplex PCR, the TCRdb table keeps only in-frame clones and is missing some. Of some 33,000 clones detected, roughly 94% appear once; the ten largest clones hold about 0.7%. The specimen sequenced was CD4+ T cells from blood. This receptor was taken from a human donor with juvenile idiopathic arthritis. The V gene is TRBV6-6, the J gene TRBJ1-4; 8 bases fit TRBD1. CDR3: CASTQGAITNEKLFF. CDR3 bases: TGTGCCAGCACCCAGGGGGCTATAACTAATGAAAAACTGTTTTTT.